Each of the 24 T cell receptor beta chains below was sequenced from the same sample in a study of identical twins. MiXCR, applied by TCRdb to the 5' RACE reads, yields one record per CDR3 protein. The sample lists under 350,000 distinct CDR3 sequences, 8.5% to 9.5% seen once, with 7% to 8.5% in the top ten. The same specimen was also included in a second study, on yellow fever vaccine responses in identical twins.

The sequencing sample was made of CD8+ T cells sorted from blood. These receptors originate from a woman younger than 30 in good health.

This clonotype was observed a few times. The chain combines TRBV4-3 with TRBJ2-3; the D is unclear. V was trimmed by 0 bases and J by 6 bases, leaving 7 bases between them. The CDR3 covers 13 residues. CDR1 and CDR2 (germline): LGHNA, YSLEER. In nucleotides, the CDR3 is TGCGCCAGCAGCCAAGATAGGTGGGATACGCAGTATTTT. Its translation: CASSQDRWDTQYF.

This clonotype was counted only a few times. The V gene is TRBV6-2 or TRBV6-3, the J gene TRBJ2-7; D possibly corresponds to TRBD2 (5 bases). The V gene lost 4 bases and the J gene lost 0 bases, with 7 bases spanning the gap. This CDR3 spans 13 amino acids. Germline CDR1 MNHEY, CDR2 SVGEGT. The CDR3 loop is CASSWGVSYEQYF. The CDR3 DNA follows: TGTGCCAGCAGTTGGGGAGTCTCCTACGAGCAGTACTTC.

This clonotype has more than one count but fewer than ten. The chain employs TRBV6-5 and TRBJ2-6; TRBD2 matches at 7 bases. The germline CDR1 and CDR2 sequences are MNHEY and SVGAGI. V shed 0 bases, J shed 0 bases, and the junction held 5 bases outside the gene matches. The CDR3 contains 18 residues. The CDR3 is CASSYSGGGGSGANVLTF. CDR3 DNA sequence: TGTGCCAGCAGTTACTCGGGCGGGGGAGGCTCTGGGGCCAACGTCCTGACTTTC.

This clonotype was detected a few times. The J gene is TRBJ2-3, the V gene TRBV5-4; TRBD2 agrees at 7 bases. Trimming at V came to 4 bases and at J to 4 bases, leaving 3 bases not matched to a gene. From germline, CDR1 is SGHNT and CDR2 YYREEE (reference sequence). The CDR3 length is 13 residues. The CDR3 is CASSPGGPDTQYF. The CDR3, as DNA: TGTGCCAGCAGCCCGGGAGGCCCAGATACGCAGTATTTT.

This clonotype has just a few counts. The CDR3 protein is CASSSLPGDLQETQYF. The CDR3 DNA sequence: TGTGCCAGCAGCTCCTTGCCGGGCGACCTTCAAGAGACCCAGTACTTC. The chain employs TRBV7-6 and TRBJ2-5; D uncertain. Deletions cut 4 bases from V and 2 bases from J, with 17 bases between. The CDR3 sequence is 16 residues long. Per germline, CDR1 SGHVS and CDR2 FNYEAQ.

This clonotype appeared many times. J is TRBJ2-3 and V is TRBV27; TRBD1 aligns across 9 bases. The CDR3 consists of 16 residues. Trimming took 2 bases from V and 4 from J; bases not matched to a gene: 7. Germline lookup yields CDR1 MNHEY and CDR2 SMNVEV (reference sequence). Here the CDR3 reads CASSLGGQGGADTQYF. In nucleotides, the CDR3 is TGTGCCAGCAGTTTAGGGGGACAGGGAGGCGCAGATACGCAGTATTTT.

This clonotype has at least ten counts. This chain connects TRBV28 to TRBJ2-7; tentatively, D is TRBD1 (6 bases). Trimming removed 6 bases from V and 2 bases from J, with 14 bases in between. The CDR3 runs to 14 residues. CDR1 and CDR2 (germline): MDHEN, SYDVKM. CDR3 sequence (DNA): TGTGCCAGCAGACCCGACAGGTTTACCTACGAGCAGTACTTC. It codes for CASRPDRFTYEQYF.

This clonotype was counted a few times. The CDR3 sequence is CASSSPGTSAIHEQFF. The CDR3 nucleotides read TGCGCCAGCAGCTCCCCCGGGACTAGCGCGATCCATGAGCAGTTCTTC. The chain couples TRBV5-1 to TRBJ2-1, with 10 positions matching TRBD2. The V segment lost 3 bases and the J segment 8 bases; nucleotides outside the gene matches: 11. The germline V gene encodes CDR1 SGHRS and CDR2 YFSETQ. CDR3 length: 16 amino acids.

This clonotype was seen a few times. The DNA of the CDR3 is TGTGCCAGCAGAACGGTCTTCCGAGCTAGGTCCTATAATTCACCCCTCCACTTT. Translation: CASRTVFRARSYNSPLHF. This chain links TRBV28 with TRBJ1-6, with D unclear. The CDR3 is 18 residues long. The V gene's germline CDR1 is MDHEN and CDR2 SYDVKM. V dropped 6 bases and J dropped 1 base, with 19 bases sitting between them.

The genes are TRBV9 and TRBJ2-7; perhaps D is TRBD1 or TRBD2 (6 bases each). The CDR3 is made up of 15 amino acids. V was shortened by 4 bases and J by 0 bases, with 14 bases between the two germline ends. Per germline, CDR1 SGDLS and CDR2 YYNGEE. The CDR3, as DNA: TGTGCCAGCAGCCCTGGAGGGGGGCTCTCCTACGAGCAGTACTTC. Protein product: CASSPGGGLSYEQYF.

This clonotype was picked up many times. This chain connects TRBV3-1 to TRBJ1-5, with D hard to call. V dropped 1 base and J dropped 0 bases, with 13 bases sitting between them. Germline V gene sequence: CDR1 LGHDT, CDR2 YNNKEL (reference sequence). CDR3 length: 17 amino acids. The CDR3 DNA is TGTGCCAGCAGCCAAGGAGGACGGCGACTTAGCAATCAGCCCCAGCATTTT. It yields the protein CASSQGGRRLSNQPQHF.

In its sample, this clonotype was seen a few times. The genes are TRBV7-9 and TRBJ1-1; no clear D. This CDR3 has 17 residues. V was pared by 0 bases and J by 5 bases, with 19 bases between. Germline-derived CDR1 and CDR2 are SEHNR and FQNEAQ (reference sequence). CDR3 sequence reads: CASSLALRTEGMTEAFF. The CDR3 nucleotides read TGTGCCAGCAGCTTAGCGCTCCGCACAGAGGGAATGACTGAAGCTTTCTTT. Filled out from reference TRBV7-9 and TRBJ1-1, the complete variable domain reads DTGVSQNPRHKITKRGQNVTFRCDPISEHNRLYWYRQTLGQGPEFLTYFQNEAQLEKSRLLSDRFSAERPKGSFSTLEIQRTEQGDSAMYLCASSLALRTEGMTEAFFGQGTRLTVV.

This clonotype was seen a few times. Here the CDR3 DNA reads TGCGCCAGCAGCTCGGACGGGTTGAACACTGAAGCTTTCTTT. This codes for CASSSDGLNTEAFF. The gene calls are TRBV4-3 and TRBJ1-1; D remains ambiguous. The germline CDR1 and CDR2 sequences are LGHNA and YSLEER. This CDR3 has 14 residues. V was pared by 5 bases and J by 0 bases, with 10 bases between.

This clonotype appeared many times. This chain uses TRBV11-3 with TRBJ2-2, with D unresolved. Trimming pared 5 bases from V and 8 bases from J, leaving 9 bases between. From germline, CDR1 is SGHNT and CDR2 YENEEA. This CDR3 is 12 amino acids long. CDR3 nucleotides: TGTGCCAGCAGCCTTCGGTCGGGGGAGCTGTTTTTT. The encoded protein is CASSLRSGELFF.

This clonotype was counted a few times. The rearrangement links TRBV7-9 to TRBJ2-1, with D tentatively TRBD2 (7 bases). This CDR3 region has 13 residues. Germline V gives CDR1 SEHNR, CDR2 FQNEAQ (reference sequence). Trimming cost V 8 bases and J 8 bases, with 16 bases left between them. CDR3 residues: CASPEGGPHEQFF. The CDR3 nucleotides are TGTGCCAGCCCCGAGGGGGGGCCCCATGAGCAGTTCTTC.

This clonotype was seen a single time. In DNA, the CDR3 is TGTGCCAGTAGTCCCGAGCAGGGGTTATTCCACAATGAGCAGTTCTTC. Protein product: CASSPEQGLFHNEQFF. The V gene is TRBV19, the J gene TRBJ2-1, with D possibly TRBD1 on 6 matching bases. V was clipped by 5 bases and J by 5 bases, with 19 bases between them. The length of the CDR3 is 16 residues. Germline-derived CDR1 and CDR2 are LNHDA and SQIVND (reference sequence).

This clonotype came up many times. V gene TRBV28 combines with J gene TRBJ2-7, with 8 bases lining up with TRBD1. CDR3 size: 15 residues. Looked up from germline, CDR1 is MDHEN and CDR2 is SYDVKM. V gave up 2 bases and J gave up 5 bases; unmatched junction bases: 8. CDR3 in DNA: TGTGCCAGCAGTTTACCCGGGACAGGTACTCACGAGCAGTACTTC. It encodes CASSLPGTGTHEQYF.

This clonotype occurred many times. The chain couples TRBV2 to TRBJ1-5; perhaps TRBD1 as D (5 bases). With 5 bases removed from V and 0 bases from J, the gap between germline ends came to 11 bases. The CDR3 totals 15 residues. Germline V lookup: CDR1 SNHLY, CDR2 FYNNEI. The CDR3 spells CASSPRAGSNQPQHF. CDR3 in DNA: TGTGCCAGCAGTCCCAGGGCCGGTAGCAATCAGCCCCAGCATTTT.

This clonotype was seen ten or more times. The chain uses TRBV7-2 and TRBJ1-4, with D maybe TRBD1 (6 bases). The V and J ends lost 2 bases and 6 bases respectively, with 19 bases between them. The CDR3 runs 17 residues. Germline V gives CDR1 SGHTA, CDR2 FQGNSA. CDR3 nucleotides: TGTGCCAGCAGCTTAAATTTGGAGGGACACTTTTATGAAAAACTGTTTTTT. Translation gives CASSLNLEGHFYEKLFF.

This clonotype has a handful of counts. V usage is TRBV10-3 and J usage is TRBJ2-3; 8 bases fit TRBD2. Germline V gives CDR1 ENHRY, CDR2 SYGVKD. The CDR3 spans 15 residues. Losses at the gene ends were 11 bases for V and 2 bases for J; bases not matched to a gene: 12. The CDR3 DNA is TGTGCCTCGAGTCAGGGACTAGGAAACACAGATACGCAGTATTTT. This translates into CASSQGLGNTDTQYF.

This clonotype has at least ten counts. The genes are TRBV7-2 and TRBJ2-7; TRBD1 agrees at 9 bases. Germline CDR1 is SGHTA and CDR2 is FQGNSA. The CDR3 is 17 residues long. Trimming took 3 bases from V and 0 from J; bases not matched to a gene: 9. The CDR3 is CASSFPGGDRVSYEQYF. The CDR3 DNA follows: TGTGCCAGCAGCTTCCCTGGTGGGGACAGGGTCTCCTACGAGCAGTACTTC.

The table lists this clonotype with a few counts. CDR3 amino acids: CASSQATRPYEQYF. DNA for the CDR3: TGTGCCAGCAGCCAGGCAACCCGCCCCTACGAGCAGTACTTC. The genes are TRBV3-1 and TRBJ2-7; D is unresolved. The CDR3 runs to 14 residues. Germline V lookup: CDR1 LGHDT, CDR2 YNNKEL (reference sequence). V was trimmed by 3 bases and J by 2 bases, leaving 11 bases between them.

This chain uses TRBV11-2 with TRBJ2-1, with D possibly matching TRBD2 (5 bases). The length of the CDR3 is 15 residues. V lost 5 bases to trimming and J lost 12 bases, with 23 bases between them. The germline V gene has CDR1 SGHAT and CDR2 FQNNGV. The CDR3 DNA sequence: TGTGCCAGCAGCCCTCTTTGGGAGTACTCAAGTGGGCAGTTCTTC. Translation: CASSPLWEYSSGQFF.

This clonotype was seen at least ten times. V and J are TRBV14 and TRBJ2-3; 13 nucleotides align to TRBD2. V shed 7 bases and J 3 bases; nucleotides not matched to a gene: 16. Per germline, CDR1 SGHDN and CDR2 FVKESK. The CDR3 has 19 residues. In DNA, the CDR3 is TGTGCCAGCACGTCACAGGCCCTACTAGCGGGAGGGCCTACAGATACGCAGTATTTT. It is translated as CASTSQALLAGGPTDTQYF.